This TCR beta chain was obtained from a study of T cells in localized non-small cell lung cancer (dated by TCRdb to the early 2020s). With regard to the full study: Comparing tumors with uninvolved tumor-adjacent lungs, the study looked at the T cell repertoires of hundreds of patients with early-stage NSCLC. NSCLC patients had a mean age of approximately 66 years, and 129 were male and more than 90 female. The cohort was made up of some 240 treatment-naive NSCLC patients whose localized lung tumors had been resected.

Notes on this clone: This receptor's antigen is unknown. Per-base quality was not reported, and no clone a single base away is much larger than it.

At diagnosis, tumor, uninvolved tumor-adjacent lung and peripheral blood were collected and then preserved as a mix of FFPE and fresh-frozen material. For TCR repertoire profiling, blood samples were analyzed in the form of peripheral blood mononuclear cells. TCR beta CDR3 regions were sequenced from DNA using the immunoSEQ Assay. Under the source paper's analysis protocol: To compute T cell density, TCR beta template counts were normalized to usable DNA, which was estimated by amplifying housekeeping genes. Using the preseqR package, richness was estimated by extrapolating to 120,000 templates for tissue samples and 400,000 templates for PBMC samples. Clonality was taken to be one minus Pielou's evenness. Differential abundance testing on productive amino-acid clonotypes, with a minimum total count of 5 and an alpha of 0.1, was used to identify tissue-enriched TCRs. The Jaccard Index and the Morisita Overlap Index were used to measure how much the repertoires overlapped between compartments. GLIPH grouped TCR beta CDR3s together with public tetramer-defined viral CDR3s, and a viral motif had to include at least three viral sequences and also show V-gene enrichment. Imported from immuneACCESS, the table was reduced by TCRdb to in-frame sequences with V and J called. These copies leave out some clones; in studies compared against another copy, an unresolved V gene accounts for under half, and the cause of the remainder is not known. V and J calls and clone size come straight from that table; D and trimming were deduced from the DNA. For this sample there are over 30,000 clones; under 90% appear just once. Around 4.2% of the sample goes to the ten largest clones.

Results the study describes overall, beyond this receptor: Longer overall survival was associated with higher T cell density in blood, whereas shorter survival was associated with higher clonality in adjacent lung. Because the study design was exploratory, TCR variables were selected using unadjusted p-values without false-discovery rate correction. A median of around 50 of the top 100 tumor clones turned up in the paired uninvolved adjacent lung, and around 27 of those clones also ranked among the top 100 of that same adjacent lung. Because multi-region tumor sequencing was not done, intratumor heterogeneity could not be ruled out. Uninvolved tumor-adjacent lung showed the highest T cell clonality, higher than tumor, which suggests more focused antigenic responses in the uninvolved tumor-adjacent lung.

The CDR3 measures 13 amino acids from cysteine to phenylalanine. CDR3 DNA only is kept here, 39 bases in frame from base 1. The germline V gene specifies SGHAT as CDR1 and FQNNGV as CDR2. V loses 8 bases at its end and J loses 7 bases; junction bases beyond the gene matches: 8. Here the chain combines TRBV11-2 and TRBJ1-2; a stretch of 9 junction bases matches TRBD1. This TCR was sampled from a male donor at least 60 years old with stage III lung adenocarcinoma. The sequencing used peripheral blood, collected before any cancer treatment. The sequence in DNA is TGTGCCAGCCGAGTCCCGGGACAGGGTGGCTACACCTTC. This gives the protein CASRVPGQGGYTF.